This T cell receptor (beta chain) was identified during a study of blood T cell repertoires in COVID-19. Background on the study: Acute and convalescent COVID-19 samples came from the United States, Italy and Spain.

This CDR3 spans 15 amino acids. CDR1 and CDR2 from the germline V gene are DFQATT and SNEGSKA (reference sequence). Trimming removed 3 bases from V and 2 bases from J; junction bases left unmatched: 6. Libraries were prepared by immunoSEQ multiplex PCR; TCRdb keeps only in-frame clonotypes and omits some of them. Of approximately 140,000 clones in the sample, over 80% were seen once. Individuals drawn from around 24 US areas were roughly 18 to 89 years old. All exposed participants met a person with COVID-19 within 2 weeks before entering the study. Input material: PBMCs or T cells enriched from blood (not recorded which). The source of this sequence is a woman aged 50 to 60 who had been exposed to COVID-19. The gene calls are TRBV20-1 and TRBJ2-1; 8 nucleotides line up with TRBD1. The CDR3 spells CSASEAGGAYNEQFF. The CDR3 DNA follows: TGCAGTGCTAGTGAGGCAGGGGGCGCCTACAATGAGCAGTTCTTC.